This TCR beta chain was sequenced for a study of long-term antiretroviral therapy in people with HIV. The overall study: The immediate-ART recommendation dates to 2015, and the earliest samples predate it by about a decade.

Germline V gives CDR1 SGHNT, CDR2 YENEEA. The CDR3 runs to 11 residues. The V and J ends lost 5 bases and 5 bases respectively, with 6 bases between them. About this clone: Its target is not known.

Overall study findings and caveats: The data indicate that diversity increased after ART but remained below transplant donor controls.

Version v3.0 of the immunoSEQ assay ran at survey level. Researchers set sequencing to target roughly 35,000-50,000 T-cell genomes per sample. Only in-frame clones appear in the TCRdb table, and some are missing; sequencing was by immunoSEQ multiplex PCR. The sample has some 25,000 clones; around 84% are singletons. The chain joins TRBV11-3 to TRBJ2-5; D is uncertain. The clonotype originates from a man in his fifties with HIV. Sequences were derived from unsorted PBMCs, sampled 3 years after starting antiretroviral therapy. For the CDR3, the DNA is TGTGCCAGCAGCCAACGGGAGACCCAGTACTTC. Its protein is CASSQRETQYF.